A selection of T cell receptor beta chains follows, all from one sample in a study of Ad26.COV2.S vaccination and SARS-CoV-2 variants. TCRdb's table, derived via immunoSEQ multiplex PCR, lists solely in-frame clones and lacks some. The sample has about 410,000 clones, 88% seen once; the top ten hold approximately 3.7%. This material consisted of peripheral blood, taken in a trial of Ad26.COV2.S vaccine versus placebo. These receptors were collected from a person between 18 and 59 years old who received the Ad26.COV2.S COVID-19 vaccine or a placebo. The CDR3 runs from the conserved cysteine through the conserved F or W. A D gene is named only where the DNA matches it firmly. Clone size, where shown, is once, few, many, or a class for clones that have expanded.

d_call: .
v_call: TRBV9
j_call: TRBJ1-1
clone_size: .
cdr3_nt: TGTGCCAGCAGCGTAGAGGCAGGGGAGAACACTGAAGCTTTCTTT
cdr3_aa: CASSVEAGENTEAFF

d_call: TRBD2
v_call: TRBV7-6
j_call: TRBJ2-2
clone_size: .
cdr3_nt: TGTGCCAGCAGACGACTAGCGGGGAACACCGGGGAGCTGTTTTTT
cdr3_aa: CASRRLAGNTGELFF

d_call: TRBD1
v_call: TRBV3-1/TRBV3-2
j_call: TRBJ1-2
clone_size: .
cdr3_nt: TGTGCCAGCAGCCAAGATCCGGACAGGGTTTATGGCTACACCTTC
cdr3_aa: CASSQDPDRVYGYTF

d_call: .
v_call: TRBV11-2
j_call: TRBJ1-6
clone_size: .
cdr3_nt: TGTGCCAGCAGCTTAGATCCGGTTGCTAATTCACCCCTCCACTTT
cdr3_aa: CASSLDPVANSPLHF

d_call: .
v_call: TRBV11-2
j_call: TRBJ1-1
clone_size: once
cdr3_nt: TGTGCCAGCAGCTCCTTTGTAGGCCGGACTGAAGCTTTCTTT
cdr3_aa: CASSSFVGRTEAFF

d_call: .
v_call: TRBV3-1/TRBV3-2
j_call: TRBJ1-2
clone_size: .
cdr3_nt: TGTGCCAGCAGCCAAGACACCAACTATGGCTACACCTTC
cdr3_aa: CASSQDTNYGYTF

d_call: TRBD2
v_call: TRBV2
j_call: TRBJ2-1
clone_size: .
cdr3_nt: TGTGCCATCAAGCGGGGCTACAATGAGCAGTTCTTC
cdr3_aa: CAIKRGYNEQFF

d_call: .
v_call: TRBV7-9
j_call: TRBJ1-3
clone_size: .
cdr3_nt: TGTGCCAGCAGCTCAATTCGGGGAGGCCAGCCATACTCTGGAAACACCATATATTTT
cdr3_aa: CASSSIRGGQPYSGNTIYF

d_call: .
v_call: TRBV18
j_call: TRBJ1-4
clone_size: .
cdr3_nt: TGTGCCAGCTCACCGGGTCAAAAACTGTTTTTT
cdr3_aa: CASSPGQKLFF

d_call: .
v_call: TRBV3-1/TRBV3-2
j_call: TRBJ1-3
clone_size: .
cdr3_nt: TGTGCCAGCAGCTCCGGACAACGCACCATATATTTT
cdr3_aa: CASSSGQRTIYF

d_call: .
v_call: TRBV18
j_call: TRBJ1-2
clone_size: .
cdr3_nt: TGTGCCAGCTCACCACCATTGGTTTATAACTATGGCTACACCTTC
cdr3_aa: CASSPPLVYNYGYTF

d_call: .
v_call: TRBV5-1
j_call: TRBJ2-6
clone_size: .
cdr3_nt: TGCGCCAGCAGCTTGGGTAGGGGAACTGGGGCCAACGTCCTGACTTTC
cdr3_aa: CASSLGRGTGANVLTF

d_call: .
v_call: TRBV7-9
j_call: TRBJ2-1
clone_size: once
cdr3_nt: TGTGCCAGCAGCTTAGGTGCAACCGAGCAGTTCTTC
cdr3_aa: CASSLGATEQFF

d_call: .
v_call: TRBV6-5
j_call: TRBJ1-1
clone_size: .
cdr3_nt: TGTGCCAGCAGTCGGACAGAGAACACTGAAGCTTTCTTT
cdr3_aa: CASSRTENTEAFF

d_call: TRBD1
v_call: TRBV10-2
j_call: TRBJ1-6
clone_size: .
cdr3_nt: TGCGCCAGCATTCCCACAGGGGATTCACCCCTCCACTTT
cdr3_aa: CASIPTGDSPLHF

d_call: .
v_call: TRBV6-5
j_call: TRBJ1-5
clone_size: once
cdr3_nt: TGTGCCAGCAGGGGACGGTTAAATCAGCCCCAGCATTTT
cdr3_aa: CASRGRLNQPQHF

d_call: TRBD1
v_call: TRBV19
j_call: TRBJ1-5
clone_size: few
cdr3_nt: TGTGCCAGTAGTAGCGGGACAGCTAGCAATCAGCCCCAGCATTTT
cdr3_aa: CASSSGTASNQPQHF

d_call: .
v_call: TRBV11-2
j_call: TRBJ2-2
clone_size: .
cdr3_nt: TGTGCCAGCAGCTTACGTTCGGCGACGAACACCGGGGAGCTGTTTTTT
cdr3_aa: CASSLRSATNTGELFF

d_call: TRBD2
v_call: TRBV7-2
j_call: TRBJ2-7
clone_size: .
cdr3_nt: TGTGCCAGCAGGGAGAGACTAGCGGGCAGCGAGCAGTACTTC
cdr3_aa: CASRERLAGSEQYF

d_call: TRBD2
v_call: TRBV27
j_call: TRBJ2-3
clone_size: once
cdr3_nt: TGTGCCAGCATATCGGGGGGAGATACGCAGTATTTT
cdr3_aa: CASISGGDTQYF

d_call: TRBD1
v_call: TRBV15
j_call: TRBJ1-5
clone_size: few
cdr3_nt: TGTGCCACCAGCAGAGGACAGGGGGCTGGCAATCAGCCCCAGCATTTT
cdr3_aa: CATSRGQGAGNQPQHF

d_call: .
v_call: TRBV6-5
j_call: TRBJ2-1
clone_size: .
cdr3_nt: TGTGCCACCGTCGCCTACAATGAGCAGTTCTTC
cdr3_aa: CATVAYNEQFF

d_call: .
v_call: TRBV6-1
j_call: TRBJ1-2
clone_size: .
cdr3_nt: TGTGCCAGCAGTGAAAATGTGGCCGGGGGCCTCTATGGCTACACCTTC
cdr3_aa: CASSENVAGGLYGYTF

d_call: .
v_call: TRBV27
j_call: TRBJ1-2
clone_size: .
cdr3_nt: TGTGCCAGCAGTCTCCGAGGAGGGCAGAGGGGGGGCTACACCTTC
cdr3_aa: CASSLRGGQRGGYTF